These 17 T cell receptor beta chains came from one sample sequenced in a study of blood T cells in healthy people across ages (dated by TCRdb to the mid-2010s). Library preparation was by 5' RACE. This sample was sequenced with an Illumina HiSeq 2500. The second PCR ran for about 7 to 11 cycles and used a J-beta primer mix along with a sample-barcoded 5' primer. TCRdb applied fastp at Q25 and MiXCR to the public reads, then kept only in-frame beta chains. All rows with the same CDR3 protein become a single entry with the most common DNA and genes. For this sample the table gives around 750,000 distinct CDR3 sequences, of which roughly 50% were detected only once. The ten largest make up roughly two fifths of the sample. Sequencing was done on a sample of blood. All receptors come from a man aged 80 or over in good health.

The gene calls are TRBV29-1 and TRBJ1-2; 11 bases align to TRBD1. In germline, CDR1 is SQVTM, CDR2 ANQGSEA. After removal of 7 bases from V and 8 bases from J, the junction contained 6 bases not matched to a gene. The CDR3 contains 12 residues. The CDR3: CSAWTGGGGYTF. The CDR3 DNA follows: TGCAGCGCGTGGACAGGGGGCGGAGGCTACACCTTC.

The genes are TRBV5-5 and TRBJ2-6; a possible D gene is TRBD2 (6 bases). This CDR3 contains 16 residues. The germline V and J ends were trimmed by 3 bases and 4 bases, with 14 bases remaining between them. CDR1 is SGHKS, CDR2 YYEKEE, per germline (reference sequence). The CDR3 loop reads CASSWVGGGGANVLTF. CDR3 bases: TGTGCCAGCAGCTGGGTGGGGGGAGGAGGGGCCAACGTCCTGACTTTC. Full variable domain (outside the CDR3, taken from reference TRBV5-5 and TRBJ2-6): DAGVTQSPTHLIKTRGQQVTLRCSPISGHKSVSWYQQVLGQGPQFIFQYYEKEERGRGNFPDRFSARQFPNYSSELNVNALLLGDSALYLCASSWVGGGGANVLTFGAGSRLTVL.

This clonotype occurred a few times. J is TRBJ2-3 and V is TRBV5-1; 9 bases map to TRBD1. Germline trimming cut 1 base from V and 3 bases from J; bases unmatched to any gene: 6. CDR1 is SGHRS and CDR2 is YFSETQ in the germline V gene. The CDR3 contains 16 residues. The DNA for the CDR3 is TGCGCCAGCAGCTTGACAGGGGGCTCTGGAACAGATACGCAGTATTTT. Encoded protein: CASSLTGGSGTDTQYF.

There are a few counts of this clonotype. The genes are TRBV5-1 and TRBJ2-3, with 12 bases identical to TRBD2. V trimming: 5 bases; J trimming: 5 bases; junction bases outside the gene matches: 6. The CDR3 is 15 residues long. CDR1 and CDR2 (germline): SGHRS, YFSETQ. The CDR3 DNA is TGCGCCAGCAGGACTAGCGGGAGCCGGGAAGATACGCAGTATTTT. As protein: CASRTSGSREDTQYF.

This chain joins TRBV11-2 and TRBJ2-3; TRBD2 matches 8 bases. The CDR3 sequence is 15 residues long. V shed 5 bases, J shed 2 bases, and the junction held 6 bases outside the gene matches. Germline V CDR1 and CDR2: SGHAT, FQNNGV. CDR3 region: CASSMGLGYTDTQYF. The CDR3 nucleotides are TGTGCCAGCAGCATGGGACTAGGTTACACAGATACGCAGTATTTT.

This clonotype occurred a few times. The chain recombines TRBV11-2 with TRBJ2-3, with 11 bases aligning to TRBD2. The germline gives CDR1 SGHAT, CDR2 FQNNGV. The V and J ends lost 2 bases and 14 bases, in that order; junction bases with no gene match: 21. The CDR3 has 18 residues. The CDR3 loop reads CASSLRPPSGRWDRYAYF. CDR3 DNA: TGTGCCAGCAGCTTACGCCCCCCTAGCGGGAGGTGGGACAGATACGCGTATTTT.

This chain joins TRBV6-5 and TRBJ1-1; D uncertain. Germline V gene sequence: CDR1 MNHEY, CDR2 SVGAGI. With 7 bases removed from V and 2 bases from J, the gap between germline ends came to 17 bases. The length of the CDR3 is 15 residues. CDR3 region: CASMGWSGSNTEAFF. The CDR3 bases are TGTGCCAGCATGGGCTGGAGTGGCTCCAACACTGAAGCTTTCTTT.

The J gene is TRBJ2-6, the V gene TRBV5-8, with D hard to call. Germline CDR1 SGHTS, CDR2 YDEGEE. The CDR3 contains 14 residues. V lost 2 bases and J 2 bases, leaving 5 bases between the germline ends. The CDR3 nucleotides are TGTGCCAGCAGCTTCAAGGCTGGGGCCAACGTCCTGACTTTC. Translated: CASSFKAGANVLTF.

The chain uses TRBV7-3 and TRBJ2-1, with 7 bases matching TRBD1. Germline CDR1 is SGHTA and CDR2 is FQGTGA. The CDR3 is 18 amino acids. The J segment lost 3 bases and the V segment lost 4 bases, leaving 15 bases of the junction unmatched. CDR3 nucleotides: TGTGCCAGCAGCTCTCCCTTGACAGGGCGGGCGGTCTACAATGAGCAGTTCTTC. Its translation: CASSSPLTGRAVYNEQFF.

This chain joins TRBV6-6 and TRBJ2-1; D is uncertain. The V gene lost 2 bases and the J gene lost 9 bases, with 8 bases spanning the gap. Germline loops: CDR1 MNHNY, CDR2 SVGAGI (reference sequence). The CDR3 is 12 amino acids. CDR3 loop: CASSYPRGEQFF. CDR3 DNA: TGTGCCAGCAGTTACCCTAGAGGTGAGCAGTTCTTC.

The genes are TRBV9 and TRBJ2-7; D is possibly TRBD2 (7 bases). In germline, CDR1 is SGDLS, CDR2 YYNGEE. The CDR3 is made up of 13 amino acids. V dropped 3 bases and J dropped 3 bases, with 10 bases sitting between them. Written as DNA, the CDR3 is TGTGCCAGCAGCGAGAGGGGGGGCTACGAGCAGTACTTC. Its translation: CASSERGGYEQYF.

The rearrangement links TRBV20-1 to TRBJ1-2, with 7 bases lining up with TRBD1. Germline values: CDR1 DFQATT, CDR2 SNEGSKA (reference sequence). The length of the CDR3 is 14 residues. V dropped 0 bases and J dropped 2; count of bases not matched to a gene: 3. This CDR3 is CSARDQGGNYGYTF. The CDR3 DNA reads TGCAGTGCTAGAGATCAGGGGGGGAACTATGGCTACACCTTC.

CDR3 region: CSARDWELAKNIQYF. In nucleotides, the CDR3 is TGCAGTGCTAGAGATTGGGAGCTAGCCAAAAACATTCAGTACTTC. The chain links TRBV20-1 to TRBJ2-4, with D possibly being TRBD2 (5 bases). Germline CDR1 is DFQATT and CDR2 is SNEGSKA (reference sequence). CDR3 length: 15 amino acids. Trimming removed 0 bases from V and 0 bases from J, with 9 bases in between.

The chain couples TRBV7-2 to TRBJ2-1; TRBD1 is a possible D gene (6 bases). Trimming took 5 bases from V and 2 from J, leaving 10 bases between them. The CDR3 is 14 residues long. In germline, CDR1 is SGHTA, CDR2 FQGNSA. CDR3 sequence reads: CASSPWDTYNEQFF. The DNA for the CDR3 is TGTGCCAGCAGCCCTTGGGACACCTACAATGAGCAGTTCTTC.

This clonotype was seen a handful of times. CDR3 amino acids: CASSQDVSQTETQYF. CDR3 nucleotide sequence: TGCGCCAGCAGCCAAGATGTGTCCCAAACGGAGACCCAGTACTTC. The J gene is TRBJ2-5, the V gene TRBV4-1; D unresolved. CDR3 length equals 15 residues. Germline assignment: CDR1 MGHRA and CDR2 YSYEKL. Trimming cost V 0 bases and J 5 bases, with 13 bases left between them.

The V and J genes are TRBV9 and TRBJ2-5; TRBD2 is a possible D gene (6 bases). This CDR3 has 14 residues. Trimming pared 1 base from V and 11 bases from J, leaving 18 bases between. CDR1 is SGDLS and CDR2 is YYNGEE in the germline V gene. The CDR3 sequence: CASSVQRDSKSQYF. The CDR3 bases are TGTGCCAGCAGCGTACAACGGGACTCCAAATCGCAGTACTTC.

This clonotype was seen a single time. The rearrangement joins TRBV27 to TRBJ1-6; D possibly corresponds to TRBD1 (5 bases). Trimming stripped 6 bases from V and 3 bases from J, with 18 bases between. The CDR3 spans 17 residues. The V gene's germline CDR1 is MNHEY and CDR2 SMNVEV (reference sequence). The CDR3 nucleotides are TGTGCCAGCAGCTTCACACCTACAGGAATCTATAATTCACCCCTCCACTTT. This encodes CASSFTPTGIYNSPLHF.